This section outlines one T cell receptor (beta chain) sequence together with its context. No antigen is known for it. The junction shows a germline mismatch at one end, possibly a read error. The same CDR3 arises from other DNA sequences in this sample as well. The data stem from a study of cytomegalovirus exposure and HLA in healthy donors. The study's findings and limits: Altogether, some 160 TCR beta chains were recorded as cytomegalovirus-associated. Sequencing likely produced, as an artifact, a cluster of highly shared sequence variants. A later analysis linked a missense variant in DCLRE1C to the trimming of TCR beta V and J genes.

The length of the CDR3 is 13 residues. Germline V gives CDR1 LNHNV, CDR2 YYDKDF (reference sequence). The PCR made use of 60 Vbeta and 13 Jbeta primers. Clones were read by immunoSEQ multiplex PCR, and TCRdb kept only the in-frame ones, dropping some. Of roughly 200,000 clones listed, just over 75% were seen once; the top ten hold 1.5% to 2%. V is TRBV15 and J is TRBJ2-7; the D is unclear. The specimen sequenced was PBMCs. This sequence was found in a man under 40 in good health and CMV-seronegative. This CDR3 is CATSSDIAYEQYF. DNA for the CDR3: TGTGCCACTAGCAGCGATATAGCTTACGAGCAGTACTTC.